Below are 10 T cell receptor beta chains sequenced from a single sample in a study of blood T cell repertoires in COVID-19. Sequencing was performed with immunoSEQ multiplex PCR; in TCRdb, only in-frame clones are kept and a portion is missing. The table lists 150,000 to 200,000 clones, more than 75% of them singletons. The sequencing input was peripheral blood. The receptors here all came from a human donor in a cohort sampled during active COVID-19.

The gene calls are TRBV2 and TRBJ2-6; perhaps TRBD1 as D (5 bases). Trimming took 5 bases from V and 0 from J, leaving 8 bases between them. This CDR3 has 15 residues. The germline CDR1 and CDR2 sequences are SNHLY and FYNNEI. CDR3 sequence (DNA): TGTGCCAGCAGTTTTACAGGCTCTGGGGCCAACGTCCTGACTTTC. Residues: CASSFTGSGANVLTF.

The chain is built from TRBV29-1 and TRBJ2-7, with D hard to call. Deletions cut 4 bases from V and 7 bases from J, with 11 bases between. The CDR3 extends over 11 amino acids. From germline, CDR1 is SQVTM and CDR2 ANQGSEA. Here the CDR3 reads CSVGGPREQYF. In DNA, the CDR3 is TGCAGCGTTGGCGGCCCCCGGGAGCAGTACTTC.

The V call is TRBV19, the J call TRBJ2-1; D unclear. Looked up from germline, CDR1 is LNHDA and CDR2 is SQIVND (reference sequence). V dropped 6 bases and J dropped 5 bases, with 5 bases sitting between them. The CDR3 contains 11 residues. Here the CDR3 reads CASRRNNEQFF. DNA for the CDR3: TGTGCCAGTAGGAGGAACAATGAGCAGTTCTTC. Full variable domain (missing parts from reference TRBV19 and TRBJ2-1): DGGITQSPKYLFRKEGQNVTLSCEQNLNHDAMYWYRQDPGQGLRLIYYSQIVNDFQKGDIAEGYSVSREKKESFPLTVTSAQKNPTAFYLCASRRNNEQFFGPGTRLTVL.

This clone showed up just once. The genes are TRBV25-1 and TRBJ1-6; maybe TRBD1 (5 bases). The germline CDR1 and CDR2 sequences are MGHDK and SYGVNS. Between the trimmed V and J ends, which lost 3 bases and 12 bases, there was a span of 15 bases. This CDR3 has 14 residues. CDR3 in DNA: TGTGCCAGCAGTGAGCGGGGGGGTTGGGGACCCCTCCACTTT. Translating gives CASSERGGWGPLHF.

This clone was picked up a small number of times. The chain joins TRBV7-9 to TRBJ2-7; 7 positions match TRBD2. Germline CDR1 is SEHNR and CDR2 is FQNEAQ (reference sequence). This CDR3 is built from 15 residues. The V segment lost 5 bases and the J segment 0 bases; nucleotides outside the gene matches: 7. The CDR3 DNA reads as TGTGCCAGCAGCCGCTCTAGCGGCAGCTCCTACGAGCAGTACTTC. It is translated as CASSRSSGSSYEQYF. The full variable domain, rest sourced from reference TRBV7-9 and TRBJ2-7, is DTGVSQNPRHKITKRGQNVTFRCDPISEHNRLYWYRQTLGQGPEFLTYFQNEAQLEKSRLLSDRFSAERPKGSFSTLEIQRTEQGDSAMYLCASSRSSGSSYEQYFGPGTRLTVT.

In DNA form, the CDR3 reads TGCAGTGCTAGTGACAGCTCCGGGACAGGGAGTAATTCACCCCTCCACTTT. It translates to CSASDSSGTGSNSPLHF. This chain links TRBV20-1 with TRBJ1-6, with 9 nucleotides matching TRBD1. The CDR3 contains 17 residues. Germline CDR1 reads DFQATT; CDR2 reads SNEGSKA (reference sequence). J gave up 6 bases and V 3 bases, and 12 bases lay outside the gene matches.

The genes are TRBV6-2 or TRBV6-3 and TRBJ2-7, with 7 bases identical to TRBD1. The CDR3 covers 13 residues. The V gene end was trimmed by 6 bases and the J gene end by 2 bases; junction bases not matched to a gene: 4. The germline V gene encodes CDR1 MNHEY and CDR2 SVGEGT. For the CDR3, the DNA is TGTGCCAGCAGCAAAACAGGGGCCTACGAGCAGTACTTC. Protein product: CASSKTGAYEQYF.

Only one count was recorded for this clone. The chain carries TRBV5-1 and TRBJ2-1; the match to TRBD2 covers 13 bases. CDR1 and CDR2 (germline): SGHRS, YFSETQ. The CDR3 is made up of 15 amino acids. V lost 4 bases to trimming and J lost 7 bases; unmatched junction nucleotides: 5. CDR3 coding DNA: TGCGCCAGCAGCGCCGGGACTAGCGGGAATAATGAGCAGTTCTTC. The encoded protein is CASSAGTSGNNEQFF.

The chain combines TRBV28 with TRBJ1-2; possible D gene TRBD1, 6 bases. The CDR3 has 13 amino acids. Deletions cut 6 bases from V and 5 bases from J, with 13 bases between. CDR1 is MDHEN, CDR2 SYDVKM, per germline. In DNA form, the CDR3 reads TGTGCCAGCAGACACAAGACAGGTTATGGCTACACCTTC. Amino acids: CASRHKTGYGYTF.

The chain employs TRBV2 and TRBJ2-5, with D possibly matching TRBD2 (6 bases). Trimming took 5 bases from V and 5 from J, leaving 12 bases between them. In germline, CDR1 is SNHLY, CDR2 FYNNEI. The CDR3 totals 13 residues. CDR3 amino acids: CASSLIAAETQYF. The DNA for the CDR3 is TGTGCCAGCAGTCTTATAGCGGCGGAGACCCAGTACTTC.